The present T cell receptor (beta chain) was sequenced within a study of cytomegalovirus exposure and HLA in healthy donors. Primers: 60 Vbeta forward and 13 Jbeta reverse. Clones were read by immunoSEQ multiplex PCR, and TCRdb kept only the in-frame ones, dropping some. The table has around 140,000 clones, 80% to 85% seen once. Germline assignment: CDR1 SGHAT and CDR2 FQNNGV. This CDR3 comprises 13 residues. Trimming took 1 base from V and 0 from J, leaving 4 bases between them. This clonotype was sampled from a woman in her twenties or thirties in good health and CMV-seronegative. Source material: PBMCs. This sequence joins TRBV11-2 and TRBJ2-7; D is uncertain. The CDR3 loop is CASSLGPSYEQYF. The CDR3 bases are TGTGCCAGCAGCTTAGGGCCCTCCTACGAGCAGTACTTC.